A selection of T cell receptor beta chains follows, all from one sample in a study of Ad26.COV2.S vaccination and SARS-CoV-2 variants. Sequencing used immunoSEQ multiplex PCR; TCRdb keeps in-frame clones, though not all of them. The sample has about 480,000 clones, around 88% seen once; the top ten hold roughly 13%. The source material was peripheral blood, sampled in a trial of Ad26.COV2.S vaccine versus placebo. The receptor source for this set is a person between 18 and 65 years old who received the Ad26.COV2.S COVID-19 vaccine or a placebo. Each CDR3 is given with its conserved first and last residue. D genes are given only for firm matches. Only part of the rows carry a size: once, few, many, or a class if the clone is expanded.

V gene: TRBV20-1
J gene: TRBJ1-1
D gene: -
clone size: -
CDR3 DNA: TGCAGTGCTAGTCCCGGGGGCAATTTTGAAGCTTTCTTT
CDR3 protein: CSASPGGNFEAFF

V gene: TRBV2
J gene: TRBJ2-1
D gene: -
clone size: -
CDR3 DNA: TGTGCCAGCAGCCACAGGGATGAGCAGTTCTTC
CDR3 protein: CASSHRDEQFF

V gene: TRBV28
J gene: TRBJ1-5
D gene: -
clone size: -
CDR3 DNA: TGTGCCAGCAGCCTCACCAATCAGCCCCAGCATTTT
CDR3 protein: CASSLTNQPQHF

V gene: TRBV11-3
J gene: TRBJ2-1
D gene: -
clone size: -
CDR3 DNA: TGTGCCAGCAGCTTAGGGTTATCCTACAATGAGCAGTTCTTC
CDR3 protein: CASSLGLSYNEQFF

V gene: TRBV7-8
J gene: TRBJ1-5
D gene: TRBD1
clone size: -
CDR3 DNA: TGTGCCAGCAGCTTGCAGGGACAGCTCAATCAGCCCCAGCATTTT
CDR3 protein: CASSLQGQLNQPQHF

V gene: TRBV4-3
J gene: TRBJ2-7
D gene: TRBD2
clone size: -
CDR3 DNA: TGCGCCAGCAGCGTAGCCGGGACTAGCGGATACGAGCAGTACTTC
CDR3 protein: CASSVAGTSGYEQYF

V gene: TRBV30
J gene: TRBJ1-1
D gene: -
clone size: -
CDR3 DNA: TGTGCCTGGAGTGTAGCAGGGAGGGAAGCTTTCTTT
CDR3 protein: CAWSVAGREAFF

V gene: TRBV15
J gene: TRBJ2-7
D gene: -
clone size: -
CDR3 DNA: TGTGCCACCTCAGGGGGTAGCGGCAAATACGAGCAGTACTTC
CDR3 protein: CATSGGSGKYEQYF

V gene: TRBV15
J gene: TRBJ1-4
D gene: -
clone size: -
CDR3 DNA: TGTGCCACCAGCATAGATCGGGAAGAAAAACTGTTTTTT
CDR3 protein: CATSIDREEKLFF

V gene: TRBV2
J gene: TRBJ2-7
D gene: -
clone size: -
CDR3 DNA: TGTGCCAGCAGTGATTACTACGAGCAGTACTTC
CDR3 protein: CASSDYYEQYF

V gene: TRBV28
J gene: TRBJ1-2
D gene: -
clone size: -
CDR3 DNA: TGTGCCAGCAGTTCCGGGGGCGCCCCGGGCTATGGCTACACCTTC
CDR3 protein: CASSSGGAPGYGYTF

V gene: TRBV3-1/TRBV3-2
J gene: TRBJ2-5
D gene: -
clone size: once
CDR3 DNA: TGTGCCAGCAGCCCCCTAGCCGGCAGACAAGAGACCCAGTACTTC
CDR3 protein: CASSPLAGRQETQYF

V gene: TRBV19
J gene: TRBJ2-2
D gene: -
clone size: -
CDR3 DNA: TGTGCCAGTAGTATGTTGACGGCGAGCGGGGAGCTGTTTTTT
CDR3 protein: CASSMLTASGELFF

V gene: TRBV7-7
J gene: TRBJ2-1
D gene: -
clone size: -
CDR3 DNA: TGTGCCAGCAGCTTAGATTACGGGGGAGTGGGGAATGAGCAGTTCTTC
CDR3 protein: CASSLDYGGVGNEQFF

V gene: TRBV6-5
J gene: TRBJ1-5
D gene: -
clone size: few
CDR3 DNA: TGTGCCAGCAGGGAGACAGTTAACAGGAGGTCCCAGCATTTT
CDR3 protein: CASRETVNRRSQHF

V gene: TRBV24-1
J gene: TRBJ1-1
D gene: -
clone size: few
CDR3 DNA: TGTGCCACCAGTGAGGGGGCGAACACTGAAGCTTTCTTT
CDR3 protein: CATSEGANTEAFF

V gene: TRBV5-1
J gene: TRBJ2-1
D gene: -
clone size: -
CDR3 DNA: TGCGCCAGCAGCTTAGCGCACTACAATGAGCAGTTCTTC
CDR3 protein: CASSLAHYNEQFF

V gene: TRBV7-8
J gene: TRBJ2-5
D gene: -
clone size: once
CDR3 DNA: TGTGCCAGCAGCTTACTGATTCAGGGGGAGACCCAGTACTTC
CDR3 protein: CASSLLIQGETQYF

V gene: TRBV7-9
J gene: TRBJ1-6
D gene: -
clone size: few
CDR3 DNA: TGTGCCAGCAGCTTAGGGACAAATAATTCACCCCTCCACTTT
CDR3 protein: CASSLGTNNSPLHF

V gene: TRBV14
J gene: TRBJ2-2
D gene: -
clone size: -
CDR3 DNA: TGTGCCAGCAGCGAAACCTCACCGGGACCCAGGATGCACACCGGGGAGCTGTTTTTT
CDR3 protein: CASSETSPGPRMHTGELFF

V gene: TRBV11-1
J gene: TRBJ2-5
D gene: TRBD1
clone size: few
CDR3 DNA: TGTGCCAGCAGCCGAAGGGGGCAGGAGGCGTGGACCCAGTACTTC
CDR3 protein: CASSRRGQEAWTQYF

V gene: TRBV27
J gene: TRBJ2-7
D gene: -
clone size: -
CDR3 DNA: TGTGCCAGCAGGCCTTGGACTCTATCTTCCTACGAGCAGTACTTC
CDR3 protein: CASRPWTLSSYEQYF

V gene: TRBV7-2
J gene: TRBJ2-1
D gene: -
clone size: -
CDR3 DNA: TGTGCCAGCGCAAATGGGGGGATTCAGCCCAATGAGCAGTTCTTC
CDR3 protein: CASANGGIQPNEQFF

V gene: TRBV9
J gene: TRBJ2-5
D gene: TRBD2
clone size: -
CDR3 DNA: TGTGCCAGCAGCGCTCGGGGGGCGGGAGGTTTAGAGACCCAGTACTTC
CDR3 protein: CASSARGAGGLETQYF

V gene: TRBV19
J gene: TRBJ1-4
D gene: -
clone size: -
CDR3 DNA: TGTGCCAGTAGGCCCGGGACAACTAATGAAAAACTGTTTTTT
CDR3 protein: CASRPGTTNEKLFF

V gene: TRBV7-9
J gene: TRBJ2-7
D gene: TRBD2
clone size: -
CDR3 DNA: TGTGCCAGCAGCCAAAGCCTAGCGGGGACCTACGAGCAGTACTTC
CDR3 protein: CASSQSLAGTYEQYF

V gene: TRBV6-4
J gene: TRBJ2-1
D gene: -
clone size: -
CDR3 DNA: TGTGCCAGCAGTGAAGAGGGGACTGAATACAATGAGCAGTTCTTC
CDR3 protein: CASSEEGTEYNEQFF

V gene: TRBV4-3
J gene: TRBJ1-1
D gene: -
clone size: -
CDR3 DNA: TGCGCCAGCAGCCAAGCGTTTTCACAGGGGAACACTGAAGCTTTCTTT
CDR3 protein: CASSQAFSQGNTEAFF

V gene: TRBV29-1
J gene: TRBJ1-4
D gene: -
clone size: -
CDR3 DNA: TGCAGCGTCCTAAGTGATGAAAAACTGTTTTTT
CDR3 protein: CSVLSDEKLFF

V gene: TRBV12-3/TRBV12-4
J gene: TRBJ2-7
D gene: -
clone size: -
CDR3 DNA: TGTGCCAGCAGACCAACGGGGGTGTACGAGCAGTACTTC
CDR3 protein: CASRPTGVYEQYF

V gene: TRBV28
J gene: TRBJ2-1
D gene: TRBD2
clone size: once
CDR3 DNA: TGTGCCAGCAGTTTACATCGCGGGAGCTCCTACAATGAGCAGTTCTTC
CDR3 protein: CASSLHRGSSYNEQFF

V gene: TRBV20-1
J gene: TRBJ1-5
D gene: -
clone size: -
CDR3 DNA: TGCAGTGCTAGTATAGGGGGCAATCAGCCCCAGCATTTT
CDR3 protein: CSASIGGNQPQHF

V gene: TRBV7-6
J gene: TRBJ2-1
D gene: TRBD2
clone size: -
CDR3 DNA: TGTGCCAGCAGCCCCCGGGGGGGAGGGAATGGAGATGAGCAGTTCTTC
CDR3 protein: CASSPRGGGNGDEQFF

V gene: TRBV29-1
J gene: TRBJ2-7
D gene: TRBD1
clone size: once
CDR3 DNA: TGCAGCGCTTCCAAGGGGGCCCCCTACGAGCAGTACTTC
CDR3 protein: CSASKGAPYEQYF

V gene: TRBV6-2/TRBV6-3
J gene: TRBJ1-3
D gene: -
clone size: -
CDR3 DNA: TGTGCCAGCAGTTACCATCCGGGACACCTCTCTGGAAACACCATATATTTT
CDR3 protein: CASSYHPGHLSGNTIYF

V gene: TRBV6-4
J gene: TRBJ1-5
D gene: -
clone size: -
CDR3 DNA: TGTGCCAGCAGTGACCAAAACAATCAGCCCCAGCATTTT
CDR3 protein: CASSDQNNQPQHF

V gene: TRBV9
J gene: TRBJ1-2
D gene: -
clone size: -
CDR3 DNA: TGTGCCAGCAGCGTAGGGGTCCCAGCTAACTATGGCTACACCTTC
CDR3 protein: CASSVGVPANYGYTF

V gene: TRBV19
J gene: TRBJ1-3
D gene: -
clone size: -
CDR3 DNA: TGTGCCAGTAAATCGGAACAGCCAAAGACCTACTCTGGAAACACCATATATTTT
CDR3 protein: CASKSEQPKTYSGNTIYF

V gene: TRBV30
J gene: TRBJ1-5
D gene: -
clone size: -
CDR3 DNA: TGTGCCTGGAGTGTCGGGGGGCATCAGCCCCAGCATTTT
CDR3 protein: CAWSVGGHQPQHF

V gene: TRBV3-1/TRBV3-2
J gene: TRBJ2-2
D gene: -
clone size: -
CDR3 DNA: TGTGCCAGCAGCCAAGTGGGGCACGTGAGGACCGGGGAGCTGTTTTTT
CDR3 protein: CASSQVGHVRTGELFF

V gene: TRBV11-2
J gene: TRBJ1-2
D gene: -
clone size: -
CDR3 DNA: TGTGCCAGCAGCCATTACTCCGGGCCCGCTAACTATGGCTACACCTTC
CDR3 protein: CASSHYSGPANYGYTF

V gene: TRBV6-1
J gene: TRBJ2-3
D gene: -
clone size: -
CDR3 DNA: TGTGCCAGCAGTGAAGCGCTTCGTGGAGGTACGCAGTATTTT
CDR3 protein: CASSEALRGGTQYF

V gene: TRBV19
J gene: TRBJ2-1
D gene: TRBD1
clone size: -
CDR3 DNA: TGTGCCAGTAGACCGGGACAGGGTTTTGATGAGCAGTTCTTC
CDR3 protein: CASRPGQGFDEQFF

V gene: TRBV19
J gene: TRBJ1-1
D gene: TRBD1
clone size: -
CDR3 DNA: TGTGCCAGTAGTCCACGGACAGGTCTGAACACTGAAGCTTTCTTT
CDR3 protein: CASSPRTGLNTEAFF

V gene: TRBV3-1/TRBV3-2
J gene: TRBJ2-1
D gene: -
clone size: -
CDR3 DNA: TGTGCCAGCAGCCAAGAATGGGACACTGAGGGCAATGAGCAGTTCTTC
CDR3 protein: CASSQEWDTEGNEQFF

V gene: TRBV4-1
J gene: TRBJ2-7
D gene: TRBD2
clone size: -
CDR3 DNA: TGCGCCAGCAGCGATAGCGGGAGGGCCTACGAGCAGTACTTC
CDR3 protein: CASSDSGRAYEQYF

V gene: TRBV5-1
J gene: TRBJ2-1
D gene: TRBD2
clone size: -
CDR3 DNA: TGCGCCAGCAGCTCGGACCCGGGACTAGAAAACAATGAGCAGTTCTTC
CDR3 protein: CASSSDPGLENNEQFF

V gene: TRBV27
J gene: TRBJ1-6
D gene: -
clone size: -
CDR3 DNA: TGTGCCAGCAGTTGGAGCCGGGCCCCAGGGGCTAATTCACCCCTCCACTTT
CDR3 protein: CASSWSRAPGANSPLHF

V gene: TRBV2
J gene: TRBJ1-6
D gene: -
clone size: -
CDR3 DNA: TGTGCCAGCAGGGAAACTGGGGGTAATTCACCCCTCCACTTT
CDR3 protein: CASRETGGNSPLHF